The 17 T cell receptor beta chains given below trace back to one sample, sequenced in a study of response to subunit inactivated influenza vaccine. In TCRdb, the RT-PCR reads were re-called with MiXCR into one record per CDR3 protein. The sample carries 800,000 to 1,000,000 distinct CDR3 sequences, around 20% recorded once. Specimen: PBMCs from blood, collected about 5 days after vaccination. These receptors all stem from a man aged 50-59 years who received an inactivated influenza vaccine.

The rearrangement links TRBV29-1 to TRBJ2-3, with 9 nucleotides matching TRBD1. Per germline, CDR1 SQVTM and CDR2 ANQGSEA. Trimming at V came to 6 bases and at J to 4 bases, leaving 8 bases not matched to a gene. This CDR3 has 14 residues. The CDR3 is CSVPGQGNADTQYF. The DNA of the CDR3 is TGCAGCGTCCCGGGACAGGGTAACGCAGATACGCAGTATTTT.

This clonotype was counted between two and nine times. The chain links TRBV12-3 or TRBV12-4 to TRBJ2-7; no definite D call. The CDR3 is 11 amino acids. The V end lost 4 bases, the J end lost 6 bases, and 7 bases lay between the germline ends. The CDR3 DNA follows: TGTGCCAGCAGTTCTGCCTTCGAGCAGTACTTC. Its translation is CASSSAFEQYF.

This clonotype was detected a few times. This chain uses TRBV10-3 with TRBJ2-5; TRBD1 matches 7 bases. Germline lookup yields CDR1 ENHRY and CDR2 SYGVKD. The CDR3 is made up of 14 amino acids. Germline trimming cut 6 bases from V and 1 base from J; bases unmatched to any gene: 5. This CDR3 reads CAIRQGFLQETQYF. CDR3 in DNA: TGTGCCATCAGACAGGGGTTTCTCCAAGAGACCCAGTACTTC.

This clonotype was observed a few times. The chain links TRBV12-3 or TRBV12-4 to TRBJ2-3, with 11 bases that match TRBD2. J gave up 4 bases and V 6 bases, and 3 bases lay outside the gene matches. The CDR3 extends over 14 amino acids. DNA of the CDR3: TGTGCCAGCAGCCATAGCGGGGGGGCAGATACGCAGTATTTT. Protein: CASSHSGGADTQYF.

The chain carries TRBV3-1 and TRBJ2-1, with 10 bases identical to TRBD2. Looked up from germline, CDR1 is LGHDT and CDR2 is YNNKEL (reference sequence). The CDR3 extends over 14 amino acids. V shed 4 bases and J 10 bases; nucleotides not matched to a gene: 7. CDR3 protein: CASSPSSGGGEQFF. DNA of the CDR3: TGTGCCAGCAGCCCTTCTAGCGGGGGAGGGGAGCAGTTCTTC.

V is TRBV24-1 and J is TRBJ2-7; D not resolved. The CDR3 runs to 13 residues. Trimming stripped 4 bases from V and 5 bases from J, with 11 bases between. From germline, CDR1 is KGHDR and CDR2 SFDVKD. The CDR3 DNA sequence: TGTGCCACCAGTGACCCCTACAGCGACGAGCAGTACTTC. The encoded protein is CATSDPYSDEQYF.

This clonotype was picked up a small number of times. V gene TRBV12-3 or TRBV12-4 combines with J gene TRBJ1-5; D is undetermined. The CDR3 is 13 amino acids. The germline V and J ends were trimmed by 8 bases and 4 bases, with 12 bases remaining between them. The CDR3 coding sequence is TGTGCCAGCGGGAAGGCCGGGAATCAGCCCCAGCATTTT. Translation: CASGKAGNQPQHF.

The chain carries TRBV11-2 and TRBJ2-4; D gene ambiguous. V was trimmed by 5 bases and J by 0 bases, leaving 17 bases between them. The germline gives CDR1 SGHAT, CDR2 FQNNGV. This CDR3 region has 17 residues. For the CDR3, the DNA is TGTGCCAGCAGCCCATTTGACATCCGTCTAGCCAAAAACATTCAGTACTTC. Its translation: CASSPFDIRLAKNIQYF.

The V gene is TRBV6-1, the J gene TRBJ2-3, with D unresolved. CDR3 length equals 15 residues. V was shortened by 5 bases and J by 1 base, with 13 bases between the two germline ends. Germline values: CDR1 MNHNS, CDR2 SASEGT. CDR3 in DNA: TGTGCCAGCAGTCCCACACTGGGTCGCACAGATACGCAGTATTTT. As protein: CASSPTLGRTDTQYF.

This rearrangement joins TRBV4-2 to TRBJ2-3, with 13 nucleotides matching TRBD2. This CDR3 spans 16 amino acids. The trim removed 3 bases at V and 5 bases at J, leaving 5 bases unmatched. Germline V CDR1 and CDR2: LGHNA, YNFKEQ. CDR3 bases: TGTGCCAGCAGCCATCTGAGGACTAGCGGGGGAGATACGCAGTATTTT. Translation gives CASSHLRTSGGDTQYF.

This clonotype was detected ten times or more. CDR3 loop: CATSSGLVRLREQYF. The CDR3 bases are TGTGCCACCAGCAGTGGCCTCGTGAGACTACGAGAGCAGTACTTC. The chain recombines TRBV15 with TRBJ2-7; possible D gene TRBD2, 5 bases. Germline V gene data show CDR1 as LNHNV and CDR2 as YYDKDF (reference sequence). Between the trimmed V and J ends, which lost 3 bases and 7 bases, there was a span of 19 bases. This CDR3 has 15 residues.

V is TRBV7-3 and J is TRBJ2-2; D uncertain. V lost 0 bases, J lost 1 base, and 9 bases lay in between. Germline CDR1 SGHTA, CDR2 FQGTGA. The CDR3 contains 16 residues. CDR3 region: CASSLTVAGNTGELFF. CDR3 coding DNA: TGTGCCAGCAGCTTAACGGTTGCAGGGAACACCGGGGAGCTGTTTTTT.

The CDR3 DNA reads TGTGCCAGCAGGGGGGACAGGGCCAACGTCCTGACTTTC. This sequence encodes CASRGDRANVLTF. The chain joins TRBV2 to TRBJ2-6; a weak D match, TRBD1 (6 bases). V was cut by 6 bases and J by 5 bases, with 8 bases left in between. Germline assignment: CDR1 SNHLY and CDR2 FYNNEI. This CDR3 comprises 13 residues.

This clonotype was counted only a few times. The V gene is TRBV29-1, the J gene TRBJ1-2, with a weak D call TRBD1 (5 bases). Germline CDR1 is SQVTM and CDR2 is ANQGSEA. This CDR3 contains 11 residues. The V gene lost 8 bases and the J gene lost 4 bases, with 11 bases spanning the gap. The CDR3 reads CSLWDGYGYTF. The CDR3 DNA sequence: TGCAGCCTCTGGGACGGCTATGGCTACACCTTC.

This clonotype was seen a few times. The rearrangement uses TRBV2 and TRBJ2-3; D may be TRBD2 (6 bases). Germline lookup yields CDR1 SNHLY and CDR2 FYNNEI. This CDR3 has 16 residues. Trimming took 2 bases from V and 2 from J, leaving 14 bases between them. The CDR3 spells CASSERGRGYTDTQYF. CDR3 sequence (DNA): TGTGCCAGCAGTGAAAGGGGCCGGGGGTACACAGATACGCAGTATTTT.

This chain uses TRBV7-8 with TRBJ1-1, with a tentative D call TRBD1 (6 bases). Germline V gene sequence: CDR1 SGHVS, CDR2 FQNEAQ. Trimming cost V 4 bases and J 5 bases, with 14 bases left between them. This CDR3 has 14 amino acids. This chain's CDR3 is CASSSYRDATEAFF. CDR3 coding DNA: TGTGCCAGCAGCTCGTACAGGGACGCGACTGAAGCTTTCTTT.

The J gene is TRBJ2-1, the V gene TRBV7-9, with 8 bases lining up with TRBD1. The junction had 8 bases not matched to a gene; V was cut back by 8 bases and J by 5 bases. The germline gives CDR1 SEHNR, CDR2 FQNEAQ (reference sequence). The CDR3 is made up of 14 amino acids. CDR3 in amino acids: CASRRPGGHNEQFF. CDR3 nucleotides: TGTGCCAGCCGACGGCCAGGGGGCCACAATGAGCAGTTCTTC.